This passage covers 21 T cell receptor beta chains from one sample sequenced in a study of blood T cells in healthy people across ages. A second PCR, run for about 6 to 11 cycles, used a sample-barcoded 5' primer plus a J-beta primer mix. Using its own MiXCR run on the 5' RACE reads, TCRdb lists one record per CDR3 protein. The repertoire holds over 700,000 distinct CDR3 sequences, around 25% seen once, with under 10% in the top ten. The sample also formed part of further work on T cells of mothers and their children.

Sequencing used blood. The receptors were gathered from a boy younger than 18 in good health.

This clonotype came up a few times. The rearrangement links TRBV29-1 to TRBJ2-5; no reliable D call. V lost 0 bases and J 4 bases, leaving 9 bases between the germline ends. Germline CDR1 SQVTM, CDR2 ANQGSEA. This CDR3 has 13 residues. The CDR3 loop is CSVEDSERETQYF. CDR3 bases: TGCAGCGTTGAAGATTCCGAGCGAGAGACCCAGTACTTC.

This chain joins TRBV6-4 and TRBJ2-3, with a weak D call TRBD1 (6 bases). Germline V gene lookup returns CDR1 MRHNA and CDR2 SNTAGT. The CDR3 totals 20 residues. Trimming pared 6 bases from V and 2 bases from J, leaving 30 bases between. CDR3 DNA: TGTGCCAGCAGCTTTGAACCCACTCTACCCGGAGTGGGACACACAGATACGCAGTATTTT. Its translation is CASSFEPTLPGVGHTDTQYF.

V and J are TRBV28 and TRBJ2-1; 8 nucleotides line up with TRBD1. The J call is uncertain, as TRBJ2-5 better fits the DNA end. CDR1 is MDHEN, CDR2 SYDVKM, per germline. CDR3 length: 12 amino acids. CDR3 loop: CATGQGLQTQYF. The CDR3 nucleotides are TGTGCCACAGGACAGGGCCTACAGACCCAGTACTTC.

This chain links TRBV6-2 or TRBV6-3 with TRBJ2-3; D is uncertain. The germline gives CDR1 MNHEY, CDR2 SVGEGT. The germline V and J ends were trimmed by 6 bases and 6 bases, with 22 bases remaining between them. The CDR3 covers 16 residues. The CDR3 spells CASSPPRNQYADTQYF. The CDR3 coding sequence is TGTGCCAGCAGCCCTCCCCGGAACCAATATGCGGATACGCAGTATTTT.

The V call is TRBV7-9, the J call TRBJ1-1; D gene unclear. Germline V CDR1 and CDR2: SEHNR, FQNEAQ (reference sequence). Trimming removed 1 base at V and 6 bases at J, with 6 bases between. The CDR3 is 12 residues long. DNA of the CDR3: TGTGCCAGCAGCTTAGGGCTAGCTGAAGCTTTCTTT. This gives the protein CASSLGLAEAFF.

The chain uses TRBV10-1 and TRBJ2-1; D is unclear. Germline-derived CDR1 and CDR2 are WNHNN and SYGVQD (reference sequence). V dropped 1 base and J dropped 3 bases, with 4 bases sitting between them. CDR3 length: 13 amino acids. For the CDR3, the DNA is TGCGCCAGCAGTGAGTGGGGCTACAATGAGCAGTTCTTC. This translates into CASSEWGYNEQFF.

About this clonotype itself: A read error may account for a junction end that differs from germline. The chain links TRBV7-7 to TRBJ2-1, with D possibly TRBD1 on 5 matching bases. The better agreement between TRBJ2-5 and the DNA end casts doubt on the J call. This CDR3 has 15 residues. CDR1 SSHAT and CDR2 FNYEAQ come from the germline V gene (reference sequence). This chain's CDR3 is CASSFLAGSQETQYF. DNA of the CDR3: TGTGCTAGCAGCTTCCTCGCAGGGTCACAAGAGACCCAGTACTTC.

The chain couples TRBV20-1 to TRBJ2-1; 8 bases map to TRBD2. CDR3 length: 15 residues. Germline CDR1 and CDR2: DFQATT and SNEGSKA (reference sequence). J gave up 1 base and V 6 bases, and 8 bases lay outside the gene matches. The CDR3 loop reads CSALKGTSSYNEQFF. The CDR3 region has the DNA TGCAGTGCACTAAAGGGGACTAGTTCCTACAATGAGCAGTTCTTC.

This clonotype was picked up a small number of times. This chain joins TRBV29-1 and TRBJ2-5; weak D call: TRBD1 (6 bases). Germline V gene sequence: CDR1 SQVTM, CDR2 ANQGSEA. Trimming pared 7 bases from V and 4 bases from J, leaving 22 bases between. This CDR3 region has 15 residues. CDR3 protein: CSAKIPGVWGETQYF. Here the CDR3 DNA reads TGCAGCGCTAAAATACCAGGGGTTTGGGGAGAGACCCAGTACTTC.

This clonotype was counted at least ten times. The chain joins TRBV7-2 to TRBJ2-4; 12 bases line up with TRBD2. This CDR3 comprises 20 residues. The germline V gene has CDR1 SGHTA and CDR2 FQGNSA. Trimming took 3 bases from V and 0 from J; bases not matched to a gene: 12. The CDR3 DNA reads TGTGCCAGCAGCTTCGCCTCTCCACTAGCGGGGGGACTAGCCAAAAACATTCAGTACTTC. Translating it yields CASSFASPLAGGLAKNIQYF.

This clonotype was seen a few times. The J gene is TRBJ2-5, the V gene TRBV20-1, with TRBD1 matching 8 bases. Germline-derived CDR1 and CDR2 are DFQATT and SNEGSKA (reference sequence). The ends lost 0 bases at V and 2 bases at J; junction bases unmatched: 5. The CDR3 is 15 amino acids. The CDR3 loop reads CSARDGRGLQETQYF. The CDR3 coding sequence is TGCAGTGCTAGAGATGGCAGGGGGCTACAAGAGACCCAGTACTTC.

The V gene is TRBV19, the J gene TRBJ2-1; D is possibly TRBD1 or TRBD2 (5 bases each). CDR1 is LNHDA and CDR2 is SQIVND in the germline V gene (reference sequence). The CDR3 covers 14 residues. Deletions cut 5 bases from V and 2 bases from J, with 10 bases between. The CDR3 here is CASSYRDPYNEQFF. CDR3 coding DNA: TGTGCCAGTAGTTACCGGGACCCCTACAATGAGCAGTTCTTC.

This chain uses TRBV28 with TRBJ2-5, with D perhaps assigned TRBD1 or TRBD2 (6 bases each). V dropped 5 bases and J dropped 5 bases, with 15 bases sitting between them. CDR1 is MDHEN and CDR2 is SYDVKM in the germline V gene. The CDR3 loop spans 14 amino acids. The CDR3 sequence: CASSRQGRFETQYF. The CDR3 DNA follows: TGTGCCAGCAGTAGGCAGGGGAGGTTTGAGACCCAGTACTTC.

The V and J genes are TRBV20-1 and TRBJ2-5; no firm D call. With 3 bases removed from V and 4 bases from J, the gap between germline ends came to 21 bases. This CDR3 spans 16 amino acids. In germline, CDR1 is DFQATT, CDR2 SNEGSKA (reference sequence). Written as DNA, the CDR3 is TGCAGTGCTAGCCCCCCGAGCCCCGGGTTAGGAGAGACCCAGTACTTC. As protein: CSASPPSPGLGETQYF.

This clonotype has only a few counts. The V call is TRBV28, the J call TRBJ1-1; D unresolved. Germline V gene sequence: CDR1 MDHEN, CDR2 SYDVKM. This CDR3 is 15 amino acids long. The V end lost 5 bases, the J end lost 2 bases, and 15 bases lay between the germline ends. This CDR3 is CASSPPRVSNTEAFF. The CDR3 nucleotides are TGTGCCAGCAGTCCCCCTCGTGTCTCCAACACTGAAGCTTTCTTT. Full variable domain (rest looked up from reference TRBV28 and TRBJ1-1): DVKVTQSSRYLVKRTGEKVFLECVQDMDHENMFWYRQDPGLGLRLIYFSYDVKMKEKGDIPEGYSVSREKKERFSLILESASTNQTSMYLCASSPPRVSNTEAFFGQGTRLTVV.

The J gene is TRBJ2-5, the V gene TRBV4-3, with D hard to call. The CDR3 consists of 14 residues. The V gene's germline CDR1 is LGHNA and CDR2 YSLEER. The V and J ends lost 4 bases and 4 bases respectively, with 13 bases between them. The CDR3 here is CASSPNRWPETQYF. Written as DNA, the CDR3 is TGCGCCAGCAGCCCCAACAGATGGCCAGAGACCCAGTACTTC.

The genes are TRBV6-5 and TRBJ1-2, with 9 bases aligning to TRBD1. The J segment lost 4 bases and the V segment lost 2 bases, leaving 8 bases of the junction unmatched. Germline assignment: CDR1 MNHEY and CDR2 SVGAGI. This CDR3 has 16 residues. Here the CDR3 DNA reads TGTGCCAGCAGTTACGCTCCGGGACAGGGAAGCTATGGCTACACCTTC. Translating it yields CASSYAPGQGSYGYTF.

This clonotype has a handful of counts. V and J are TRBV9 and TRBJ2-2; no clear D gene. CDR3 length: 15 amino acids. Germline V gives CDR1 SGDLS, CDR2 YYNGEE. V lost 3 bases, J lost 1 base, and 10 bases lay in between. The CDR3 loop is CASSASKGNTGELFF. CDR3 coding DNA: TGTGCCAGCAGCGCCTCAAAGGGGAACACCGGGGAGCTGTTTTTT.

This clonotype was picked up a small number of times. In DNA form, the CDR3 reads TGTGCCAGCAGCCAACTTCCGGAAAACCCCTACGAGCAGTACTTC. Translation gives CASSQLPENPYEQYF. The V and J genes are TRBV3-1 and TRBJ2-5; D is uncertain. The J call may be mistaken, given a closer DNA end match to TRBJ2-7. Per the germline V gene, CDR1 is LGHDT and CDR2 is YNNKEL (reference sequence). The CDR3 spans 15 residues.

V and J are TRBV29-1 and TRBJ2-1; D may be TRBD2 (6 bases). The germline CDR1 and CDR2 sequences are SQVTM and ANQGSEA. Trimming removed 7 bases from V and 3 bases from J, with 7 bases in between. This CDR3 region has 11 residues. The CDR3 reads CSETSYNEQFF. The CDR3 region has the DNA TGCAGCGAGACTAGCTACAATGAGCAGTTCTTC.

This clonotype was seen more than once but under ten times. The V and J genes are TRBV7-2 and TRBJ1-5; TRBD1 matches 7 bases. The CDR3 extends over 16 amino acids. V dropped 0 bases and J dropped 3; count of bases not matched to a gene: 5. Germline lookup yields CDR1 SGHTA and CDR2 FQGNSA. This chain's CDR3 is CASSLAVTGINQPQHF. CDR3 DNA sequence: TGTGCCAGCAGCTTAGCGGTGACAGGGATCAATCAGCCCCAGCATTTT.